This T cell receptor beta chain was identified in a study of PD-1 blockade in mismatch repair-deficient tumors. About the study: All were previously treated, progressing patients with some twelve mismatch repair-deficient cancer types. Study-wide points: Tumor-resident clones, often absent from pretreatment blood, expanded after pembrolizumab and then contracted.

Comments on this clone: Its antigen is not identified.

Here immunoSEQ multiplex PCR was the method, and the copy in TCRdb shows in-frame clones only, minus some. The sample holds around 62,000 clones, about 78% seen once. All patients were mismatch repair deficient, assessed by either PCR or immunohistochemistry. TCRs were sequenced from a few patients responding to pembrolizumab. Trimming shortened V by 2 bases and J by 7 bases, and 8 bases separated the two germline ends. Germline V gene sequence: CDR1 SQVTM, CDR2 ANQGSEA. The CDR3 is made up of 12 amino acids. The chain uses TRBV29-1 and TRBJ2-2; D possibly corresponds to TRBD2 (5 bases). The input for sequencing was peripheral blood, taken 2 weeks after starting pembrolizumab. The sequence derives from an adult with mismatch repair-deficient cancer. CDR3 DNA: TGCAGCGTTGAAAATAGCGTCGGGGAGCTGTTTTTT. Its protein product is CSVENSVGELFF.